This TCR beta chain was identified during a study of cytomegalovirus exposure and HLA in healthy donors. Study-level background: Earlier sequencing of some 170 million T cells yielded around 120 million unique TCR beta sequences.

Only a few counts were recorded for this clone. Its antigen is still unknown. PCR was performed using 60 Vbeta and 13 Jbeta primers. Libraries were prepared by immunoSEQ multiplex PCR; TCRdb keeps only in-frame clonotypes and omits some of them. The top ten hold approximately 2% of the sample, which has roughly 140,000 clones, 72% seen once. Whole-study findings and limits: Highly shared sequence variants in one cluster were likely a sequencing artifact.

CDR1 and CDR2 from the germline V gene are GTSNPN and SVGIG (reference sequence). The V end lost 4 bases, the J end lost 2 bases, and 9 bases lay between the germline ends. The CDR3 runs to 12 residues. This sequence was found in a man in his forties in good health and CMV-seronegative. Sequencing was done on a sample of PBMCs. The chain has TRBV30 and TRBJ2-7; no definite D call. The CDR3 is CAWTANPYEQYF. The CDR3 nucleotides are TGTGCCTGGACAGCGAATCCCTACGAGCAGTACTTC.